A selection of T cell receptor beta chains follows, all from one sample in a study of OX40 agonist ivuxolimab in advanced cancers. Here immunoSEQ multiplex PCR was the method, and the copy in TCRdb shows in-frame clones only, minus some. The sample yields 30,000 to 45,000 clones, 80% to 85% seen once. Sequences were derived from CD4+ or CD8+ T cells sorted from blood, sampled in a trial of the OX40 agonist ivuxolimab. The receptors were sampled from an adult with an advanced solid tumor such as melanoma, head and neck, liver or kidney cancer. The CDR3 runs from the conserved cysteine through the conserved F or W. D genes are given only for firm matches. Only part of the rows carry a size: once, few, many, or a class if the clone is expanded.

CDR3aa,CDR3nt,abundance,j_gene,d_gene,v_gene
CASSLTLAGGADTQYF,TGTGCCAGCAGCTTAACGTTAGCGGGAGGGGCAGATACGCAGTATTTT,NA,TRBJ2-3,TRBD2,TRBV7-3
CASSTGWETQYF,TGTGCCAGCAGTACAGGGTGGGAGACCCAGTACTTC,NA,TRBJ2-5,NA,TRBV28
CASSPNGLYNEQFF,TGTGCCAGCAGTCCCAACGGGCTCTACAATGAGCAGTTCTTC,once,TRBJ2-1,NA,TRBV2
CASSPQSGLNYGYTF,TGTGCCAGCTCACCACAATCAGGTCTAAACTATGGCTACACCTTC,NA,TRBJ1-2,NA,TRBV18
CASSGGGSAWLEQYF,TGTGCCAGCAGCGGGGGTGGGTCCGCCTGGCTCGAGCAGTACTTC,NA,TRBJ2-7,NA,TRBV28
CASSLPAGKTDTQYF,TGCGCCAGCAGCCTCCCAGCGGGCAAAACAGATACGCAGTATTTT,NA,TRBJ2-3,NA,TRBV4-1
CASSLTSSGNTIYF,TGTGCCAGCAGCTTAACGTCCTCTGGAAACACCATATATTTT,few,TRBJ1-3,NA,TRBV7-6
CASRMTANYGYTF,TGTGCCAGCAGAATGACCGCTAACTATGGCTACACCTTC,NA,TRBJ1-2,NA,TRBV28
CASSLIASTDTQYF,TGTGCCAGCAGCTTAATCGCTAGCACAGATACGCAGTATTTT,NA,TRBJ2-3,NA,TRBV7-8
CASRWRTGGFYEQYF,TGTGCCAGCAGATGGAGGACAGGGGGCTTTTACGAGCAGTACTTC,NA,TRBJ2-7,TRBD1,TRBV27
CATWDRGNQPQHF,TGTGCCACCTGGGACAGGGGCAATCAGCCCCAGCATTTT,few,TRBJ1-5,TRBD1,TRBV28
CASRLGRLKTQYF,TGTGCCAGCAGACTGGGACGTTTGAAGACCCAGTACTTC,NA,TRBJ2-5,NA,TRBV28
CASRAAGRYEQYF,TGTGCCAGTAGGGCGGCGGGGAGATACGAGCAGTACTTC,NA,TRBJ2-7,NA,TRBV19
CASSLEGTGTEQYF,TGCGCCAGCAGCTTGGAGGGGACAGGGACCGAGCAGTACTTC,NA,TRBJ2-7,TRBD1,TRBV5-1
CASSLGLVGIQYF,TGTGCCAGCAGCCTGGGACTAGTGGGCATTCAGTACTTC,NA,TRBJ2-4,TRBD2,TRBV14
CASSGDGGFSTDTQYF,TGTGCCAGCAGCGGAGACGGGGGATTTAGCACAGATACGCAGTATTTT,NA,TRBJ2-3,NA,TRBV9
CASSLEGSNQPQHF,TGTGCCAGCAGTTTGGAGGGAAGCAATCAGCCCCAGCATTTT,few,TRBJ1-5,NA,TRBV28
CASSVPLLVFPRGYTF,TGTGCCAGCAGCGTACCCCTGTTGGTATTCCCCCGTGGCTACACCTTC,NA,TRBJ1-2,NA,TRBV9
CASSSGGGRLGYEQFF,TGTGCCAGCAGCTCTGGCGGCGGGCGACTGGGCTATGAGCAGTTCTTC,NA,TRBJ2-1,NA,TRBV7-8
CASSVTVRTIQPQHF,TGTGCCAGCAGCGTTACTGTCAGGACTATACAGCCCCAGCATTTT,NA,TRBJ1-5,NA,TRBV7-2
CASRSLQGQPQHF,TGTGCCAGCAGGAGTTTACAGGGCCAGCCCCAGCATTTT,NA,TRBJ1-5,NA,TRBV6-4
CASSDERNTEAFF,TGTGCCAGCAGTGATGAGCGGAACACTGAAGCTTTCTTT,NA,TRBJ1-1,NA,TRBV2
CASSSRGTQYF,TGCGCCAGCAGCTCTCGGGGGACCCAGTACTTC,NA,TRBJ2-5,NA,TRBV7-6